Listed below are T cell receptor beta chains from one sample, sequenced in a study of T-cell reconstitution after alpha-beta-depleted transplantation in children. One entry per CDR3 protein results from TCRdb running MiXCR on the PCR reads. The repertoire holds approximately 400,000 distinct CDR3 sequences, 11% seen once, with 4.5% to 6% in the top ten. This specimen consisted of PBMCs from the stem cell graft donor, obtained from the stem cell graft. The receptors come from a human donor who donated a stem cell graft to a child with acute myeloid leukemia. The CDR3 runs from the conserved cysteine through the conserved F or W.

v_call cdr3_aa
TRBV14 CASSQGFDYGYTF
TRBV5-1 CASSRTTNSPLHF
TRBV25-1 CASSEWGEQYF
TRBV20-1 CSARDGSNYGYTF
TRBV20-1 CSADRGNYNEQFF
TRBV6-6 CASRWGTEAFF
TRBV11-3 CASSFGTSGAGDTQYF
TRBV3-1 CASSSSSYNSPLHF
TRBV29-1 CSVEDVTSGAAKQYF
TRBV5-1 CASSLGVNEKLFF
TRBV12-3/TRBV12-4 CASSLGAVLAKNIQYF
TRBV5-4 CASSLGEIGTDTQYF
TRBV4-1 CASSQEAGEGYGYTF
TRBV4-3 CASSPRQGVETQYF
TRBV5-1 CASSIASGGQETQYF
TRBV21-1 CPSSPANYTF
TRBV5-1 CASSRTPLAGGYYNEQFF
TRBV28 CANSGLNSNQPQHF
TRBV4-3 CASSQADRATDTQYF
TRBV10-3 CAIKSGGQETQYF
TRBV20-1 CSASLRSSKGGANVLTF
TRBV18 CASSQTGAYEQYF
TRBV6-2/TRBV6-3 CASSFHPGEAFF
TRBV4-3 CASSQDGSQGAFF
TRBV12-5 CASGLASAGTDTQYF
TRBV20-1 CSARVVGLAETEQFF
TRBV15 CATSRVRPSGEKLFF
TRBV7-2 CASSSPQLGTTGELFF
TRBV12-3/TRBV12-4 CASSLDNSPLHF
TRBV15 CATSREQGGYYEQYF
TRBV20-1 CSARTANQPQHF
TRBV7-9 CASSLPSGPEQYF
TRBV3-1 CASSLMETQYF
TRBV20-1 CSARDKYPDTQYF
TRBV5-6 CASSLALSGGHTGELFF
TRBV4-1 CASSHPAGSNQPQHF
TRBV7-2 CASSLGTRLYNEQFF
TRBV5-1 CASSSATASEQYF
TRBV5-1 CASGEESGSTGELFF
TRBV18 CASSPGLSWDTQYF
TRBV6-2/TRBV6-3 CASRPGTGRKEQFF
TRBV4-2 CASSQFEAGEGAETQYF